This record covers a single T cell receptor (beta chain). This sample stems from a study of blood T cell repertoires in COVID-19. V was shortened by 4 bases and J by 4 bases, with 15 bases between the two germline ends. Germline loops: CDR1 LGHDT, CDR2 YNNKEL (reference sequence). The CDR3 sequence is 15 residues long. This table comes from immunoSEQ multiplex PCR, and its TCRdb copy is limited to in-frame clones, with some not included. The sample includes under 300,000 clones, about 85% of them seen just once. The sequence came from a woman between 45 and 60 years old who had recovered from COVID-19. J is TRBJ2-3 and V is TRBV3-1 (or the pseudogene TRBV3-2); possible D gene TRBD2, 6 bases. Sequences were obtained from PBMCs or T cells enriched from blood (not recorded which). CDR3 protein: CASSPNSGVADTQYF. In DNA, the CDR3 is TGTGCCAGCAGCCCCAACTCGGGAGTAGCAGATACGCAGTATTTT.